Listed below are T cell receptor beta chains from one sample, sequenced in a study of cytotoxic CD8 clonotypes in ibrutinib-treated CLL. The repertoire was sequenced with immunoSEQ multiplex PCR; TCRdb's copy has only in-frame clones and lacks some. The top ten hold about 13% of the sample, which has 150,000 or so clones, roughly 83% seen once. The sequences come from PBMCs, collected after 12 months of ibrutinib treatment. These receptor sequences come from a human donor with chronic lymphocytic leukemia. Both conserved end residues are part of each CDR3. D genes are given only for firm matches. Size is omitted from some rows. Given values are once, few, many or a class for expanded clones.

size	D	V	J	CDR3	DNA
.	.	TRBV2	TRBJ2-7	CASKGGGLYEQYF	TGTGCCAGCAAGGGGGGAGGCCTATACGAGCAGTACTTC
few	TRBD1	TRBV4-1	TRBJ2-1	CASSQDPKTGGWDEQFF	TGCGCCAGCAGCCAAGATCCGAAGACAGGGGGCTGGGATGAGCAGTTCTTC
.	.	TRBV14	TRBJ2-1	CASSRSGPGVNEQFF	TGTGCCAGCAGCCGTAGCGGACCCGGAGTTAACGAGCAGTTCTTC
.	TRBD2	TRBV5-4	TRBJ2-4	CASSLGLAEKNIQYF	TGTGCCAGCAGCCTGGGACTAGCGGAGAAAAACATTCAGTACTTC
.	TRBD1	TRBV4-3	TRBJ1-2	CASSQVSGTGSYGYTF	TGCGCCAGCAGCCAAGTCTCCGGGACAGGGAGTTATGGCTACACCTTC
.	.	TRBV10-3	TRBJ2-7	CATGTSQYEQYF	TGTGCCACTGGGACCAGCCAGTACGAGCAGTACTTC
.	.	TRBV21-1	TRBJ2-3	CASSQGFSLAGVNDTQYF	TGTGCCAGCAGCCAAGGATTTTCACTAGCGGGAGTCAATGATACGCAGTATTTT
.	.	TRBV18	TRBJ2-7	CASSGAEYEQYF	TGTGCCAGCTCAGGGGCGGAGTACGAGCAGTACTTC
.	TRBD2	TRBV9	TRBJ2-3	CASSVGLASDTQYF	TGTGCCAGCAGCGTAGGACTAGCGTCAGATACGCAGTATTTT
.	TRBD1	TRBV6-1	TRBJ1-4	CASRGQFRGEKLFF	TGTGCCAGCAGGGGACAGTTTAGGGGAGAAAAACTGTTTTTT
.	.	TRBV6-5	TRBJ2-7	CASSNIYEQYF	TGTGCCAGCAGCAACATCTACGAGCAGTACTTC
.	.	TRBV11-2	TRBJ2-1	CASSLEWNGSNEQFF	TGTGCCAGCAGCTTAGAATGGAATGGATCCAATGAGCAGTTCTTC
once	.	TRBV5-1	TRBJ2-2	CASSLSGTVNTGELFF	TGCGCCAGCAGCTTGTCCGGGACCGTAAACACCGGGGAGCTGTTTTTT
once	TRBD2	TRBV5-4	TRBJ2-7	CASSLAGTRTDEQYF	TGTGCCAGCAGCTTGGCCGGGACTAGAACGGACGAGCAGTACTTC
.	TRBD2	TRBV4-2	TRBJ2-1	CASSQDRGLASYNEQFF	TGTGCCAGCAGCCAAGATCGGGGACTAGCGTCGTACAATGAGCAGTTCTTC
.	.	TRBV28	TRBJ1-1	CASSLSGNTEAFF	TGTGCCAGCAGTTTATCGGGCAACACTGAAGCTTTCTTT
.	.	TRBV10-3	TRBJ2-2	CAISLTGEAGELFF	TGTGCCATCAGCCTTACAGGGGAGGCCGGGGAGCTGTTTTTT
.	.	TRBV5-1	TRBJ2-7	CASSLLSGYGAASVEQYF	TGCGCCAGCAGCTTGTTATCGGGGTATGGTGCAGCCTCGGTCGAGCAGTACTTC
.	TRBD1	TRBV5-6	TRBJ1-1	CASSLVPTGTEAFF	TGTGCCAGCAGCCTGGTCCCGACAGGGACTGAAGCTTTCTTT
few	.	TRBV6-6	TRBJ1-1	CASSYNMVEAFF	TGTGCCAGCAGTTATAATATGGTGGAAGCTTTCTTT
.	.	TRBV5-1	TRBJ1-1	CASSSTGQGTEAFF	TGCGCCAGCAGCTCAACAGGGCAGGGGACTGAAGCTTTCTTT
once	TRBD1	TRBV19	TRBJ2-5	CASRNRGAAQETQYF	TGTGCCAGTAGAAACAGGGGGGCGGCCCAAGAGACCCAGTACTTC
.	TRBD1	TRBV28	TRBJ2-3	CASSTPGDRARTDTQYF	TGTGCCAGCAGTACCCCGGGGGACAGGGCGCGCACAGATACGCAGTATTTT
.	TRBD2	TRBV9	TRBJ2-1	CASSVAGGSLNEQFF	TGTGCCAGCAGCGTAGCTGGCGGGAGTCTCAATGAGCAGTTCTTC
.	TRBD1	TRBV5-1	TRBJ2-7	CASSITGGYEQYF	TGCGCCAGCAGCATCACAGGGGGCTACGAGCAGTACTTC
few	TRBD2	TRBV7-2	TRBJ2-1	CASSFLAGVSNEQFF	TGTGCCAGCAGCTTCCTAGCGGGAGTATCAAATGAGCAGTTCTTC
.	TRBD1	TRBV2	TRBJ2-5	CASRLDRGGQETQYF	TGTGCCAGCAGACTAGACAGGGGGGGGCAAGAGACCCAGTACTTC
.	.	TRBV4-1	TRBJ1-5	CASSQNPDRYNQPQHF	TGCGCCAGCAGCCAGAACCCAGACAGGTACAATCAGCCCCAGCATTTT
.	.	TRBV6-6	TRBJ1-4	CASRWGAFNEKLFF	TGTGCCAGTCGTTGGGGGGCCTTTAATGAAAAACTGTTTTTT
.	TRBD1	TRBV7-2	TRBJ2-7	CASSPWGQGFEQYF	TGTGCCAGCAGCCCTTGGGGACAGGGCTTCGAGCAGTACTTC
.	.	TRBV11-2	TRBJ2-7	CASSPHYEQYF	TGTGCCAGCAGCCCCCACTACGAGCAGTACTTC